This paragraph reports one T cell receptor beta chain. The clone's antigen remains unknown. Qualities for individual bases were not recorded, and no much larger clone is one base off. This entry is derived from a study of CD39 and CD103 CD8 tumor-infiltrating T cells (dated by TCRdb to the late 2010s). With respect to the entire study: An HPV-positive HNSCC, an HPV-negative HNSCC, an ovarian cancer and a melanoma patient were represented in the repertoire comparisons shown. Deep sequencing of TCRbeta CDR3 was used to compare the repertoires of CD8 TIL subsets, defined by CD103 and CD39, against those of peripheral memory CD8 T cells. Findings and caveats that apply to the study as a whole: DP CD8 TILs appeared to be more oligoclonal than DN and SP CD8 TILs and blood memory CD8 T cells, with roughly 55-90% covered by the top 30 clonotypes. Clonotypes from DP TILs were seldom detected in blood or uninvolved lymph node, while clonotypes from DN TILs overlapped to a large extent with peripheral memory CD8 repertoires.

The CDR3 runs 14 residues from the cysteine to the phenylalanine. Only the CDR3 part of the read is kept: 42 bases, read in frame from the first base. From a lookup of the germline V gene (reference sequence), CDR1 and CDR2 are GTSNPN and SVGIG. Relative to germline, V is missing 3 bases and J is missing 8 bases, with 7 bases of the junction outside any gene match. For each subset, genomic DNA was extracted from approximately 10,000 to 100,000 sorted cells using the DNeasy Blood and Tissue Kit. The immunoSEQ service sequenced and mapped the TCRbeta V-J or V-D-J regions, with each sample reaching coverage above 8.5x. In the source study's methods: The analysis included only productive rearrangements exported from the immunoSEQ Analyzer platform, and clonality was assessed using the 500 most abundant clones. Repertoire overlap between populations was quantified with the Morisita-Horn similarity index and the Jaccard index. In six cancer patients, Morisita-Horn similarity was measured between the TCR repertoires of CD8 T-cell subsets. TCRdb obtained this table from immuneACCESS and retained in-frame rearrangements with V and J assigned. These tables miss some clones; where compared with another copy, unresolved V genes account for less than half of the shortfall, and the remainder is unexplained. From that table come the V and J calls and clone size; the DNA was used to work out D and trimming. In all, the sample holds 700 to 850 clones, and roughly 55% of those were seen once. Together, the top ten hold 66% of the sample.

Patients were not receiving therapy at sample collection, though earlier treatments ranged from chemotherapy, radiotherapy, surgery and immunotherapy to none. Thawed cells were enriched for T lymphocytes with a negative-selection kit, adding EpCAM beads for tumor-infiltrating lymphocytes. For the CD8 TIL subsets, CD3+CD4-CD8+CD45RA- cells were FACS-sorted and divided into DN, SP and DP based on their expression of CD39 and CD103. Tumor specimens were minced, digested for 1 h with hyaluronidase, collagenase and DNase, filtered, enriched by Ficoll and cryopreserved. Populations were sorted to 99% purity on a FACSAria II, and cell pellets were frozen for TCR sequencing without culture.

The chain links TRBV30 with TRBJ2-1; the central 10 bases match TRBD2. This receptor was taken from a human donor with head and neck squamous cell carcinoma. The sample comprised CD39+ CD103+ CD8+ T cells sorted from the tumor. This specimen's cell subset or site label, interpreted: CD103+CD39+ double-positive CD45RA- CD8 T cells. The nucleotide sequence is TGTGCCTGGAGCCGAACGAGCGGGAGGGATGAGCAGTTCTTC. It encodes CAWSRTSGRDEQFF. The CDR3 plus the reference TRBV30 and TRBJ2-1 genes for the other parts give the full variable domain: SQTIHQWPATLVQPVGSPLSLECTVEGTSNPNLYWYRQAAGRGLQLLFYSVGIGQISSEVPQNLSASRPQDRQFILSSKKLLLSDSGFYLCAWSRTSGRDEQFFGPGTRLTVL.